The sequence of this TCR beta chain was determined in a study of T cells in localized non-small cell lung cancer. This CDR3 contains 15 residues. Trimming took 0 bases from V and 4 from J; bases not matched to a gene: 4. Germline V gene sequence: CDR1 SNHLY, CDR2 FYNNEI. Assay used: immunoSEQ multiplex PCR; TCRdb lists only in-frame clones, some missing. The sample records about 79,000 clones, approximately 85% being singletons. The source is a female donor over 55 with stage I lung adenocarcinoma. The gene calls are TRBV2 and TRBJ2-5; 8 nucleotides agree with TRBD2. The sequences come from peripheral blood, collected before any cancer treatment. DNA of the CDR3: TGTGCCAGCAGTGAAGCGCGGGGGGCGGGAGAGACCCAGTACTTC. It is translated as CASSEARGAGETQYF.